These T cell receptor beta chains were read from a single sample in a study of T cells in Graves' hyperthyroidism and ophthalmopathy. TCRdb re-called the multiplex PCR reads with MiXCR, one entry per CDR3 protein. This sample has approximately 400,000 distinct CDR3 sequences, with around 13% found just once. The sample consisted of blood. The origin of the receptors is a woman aged 55-69 years with Graves' hyperthyroidism. CDR3s include the opening cysteine and the closing phenylalanine or tryptophan. D genes are given only for firm matches. Clone size is shown for a subset of rows, as once, few, many or a class of expanded clone.

.,TRBD1,TRBV28,TRBJ2-7,CASSSSGTGTYEQYF,TGTGCCAGCAGTTCCTCCGGGACAGGGACCTACGAGCAGTACTTC
many,.,TRBV28,TRBJ1-2,CASSARAYGYTF,TGTGCCAGCAGTGCCAGGGCCTATGGCTACACCTTC
many,TRBD2,TRBV29-1,TRBJ2-7,CSVHGTSGSSYEQYF,TGCAGCGTTCATGGGACTAGCGGGAGCTCCTACGAGCAGTACTTC
.,.,TRBV7-2,TRBJ2-5,CASVSPQRNQETQYF,TGTGCCAGCGTATCCCCTCAGCGGAACCAAGAGACCCAGTACTTC
many,.,TRBV20-1,TRBJ1-6,CSAREQGGSPLHF,TGCAGTGCTAGAGAACAGGGTGGTTCACCCCTCCACTTT
.,.,TRBV12-5,TRBJ1-1,CASGLVRIGGLGDTEAFF,TGTGCTAGTGGTTTGGTACGGATCGGGGGGTTAGGGGACACTGAAGCTTTCTTT
many,TRBD1,TRBV3-1,TRBJ1-4,CASSTRTGDEKLFF,TGTGCCAGCAGCACCCGGACAGGGGATGAAAAACTGTTTTTT
many,TRBD1,TRBV28,TRBJ1-2,CASSGTGGFYGYTF,TGTGCCAGCAGCGGGACAGGGGGCTTCTATGGCTACACCTTC
few,TRBD1,TRBV5-5,TRBJ1-3,CASSLGLQGAGNTIYF,TGTGCCAGCAGCTTGGGCTTACAGGGGGCTGGAAACACCATATATTTT
many,.,TRBV6-1,TRBJ2-5,CASSSLGRPQETQYF,TGTGCCAGCAGCTCCCTGGGGCGGCCCCAAGAGACCCAGTACTTC
.,TRBD2,TRBV28,TRBJ2-3,CASSLSSGRAGDTQYF,TGTGCCAGCAGTTTGTCTAGCGGGAGGGCCGGAGATACGCAGTATTTT
few,.,TRBV11-2,TRBJ2-7,CASSFGQGEGYEQYF,TGTGCCAGCAGCTTCGGGCAGGGTGAAGGATACGAGCAGTACTTC
few,.,TRBV4-2,TRBJ2-2,CASSQDFKGAELFF,TGTGCCAGCAGCCAAGATTTTAAGGGTGCGGAGCTGTTTTTT
few,.,TRBV4-1,TRBJ2-5,CASSPQGGGGKTQYF,TGCGCCAGCAGCCCCCAGGGGGGGGGAGGAAAGACCCAGTACTTC
many,.,TRBV11-2,TRBJ2-1,CASSSLREWGEQFF,TGTGCCAGCAGCTCTCTCCGGGAGTGGGGTGAGCAGTTCTTC
many,TRBD2,TRBV9,TRBJ2-1,CASSPQGLAAYNEQFF,TGTGCCAGCAGCCCACAGGGACTAGCGGCCTACAATGAGCAGTTCTTC
many,.,TRBV27,TRBJ2-2,CASSLVSGTGELFF,TGTGCCAGCAGTTTAGTAAGCGGAACCGGGGAGCTGTTTTTT
many,.,TRBV7-2,TRBJ2-7,CASSVGLGSSYEQYF,TGTGCCAGCAGCGTCGGACTGGGCAGCTCCTACGAGCAGTACTTC
many,.,TRBV7-7,TRBJ1-1,CAVRGLGTEAFF,TGTGCGGTTCGCGGGCTGGGCACTGAAGCTTTCTTT
many,TRBD1,TRBV6-5,TRBJ1-2,CASSYSGTGHYGYTF,TGTGCCAGCAGTTACAGTGGGACAGGACACTATGGCTACACCTTC
.,TRBD2,TRBV7-2,TRBJ2-3,CASSLRGRLDTQYF,TGTGCCAGCAGCTTACGCGGGAGACTAGATACGCAGTATTTT
.,TRBD2,TRBV4-1,TRBJ2-1,CASSQDQPTSGRYNEQFF,TGCGCCAGCAGCCAAGATCAGCCGACTAGCGGGAGGTACAATGAGCAGTTCTTC
few,TRBD2,TRBV11-1,TRBJ2-2,CASSLLSGRAAGELFF,TGTGCCAGCAGCCTCCTAAGTGGGAGGGCAGCCGGGGAGCTGTTTTTT
many,TRBD1,TRBV2,TRBJ1-5,CASTRTGRNQPQHF,TGTGCCAGCACAAGGACAGGGCGAAATCAGCCCCAGCATTTT
many,TRBD1,TRBV7-8,TRBJ2-1,CASTPTYRGRYNEQFF,TGTGCCAGCACCCCGACTTACAGGGGGCGGTACAATGAGCAGTTCTTC
many,.,TRBV27,TRBJ2-3,CASSGSDTQYF,TGTGCCAGCTCAGGGTCAGATACGCAGTATTTT
many,.,TRBV27,TRBJ1-1,CASSPSYGDTEAFF,TGTGCCAGCAGTCCATCATACGGGGACACTGAAGCTTTCTTT
.,.,TRBV20-1,TRBJ1-2,CSASPRGNYGYTF,TGCAGTGCTAGCCCCAGGGGTAACTATGGCTACACCTTC
few,.,TRBV19,TRBJ1-2,CASTKVGARYYGYTF,TGTGCCAGTACAAAAGTTGGGGCGCGGTACTATGGCTACACCTTC
many,.,TRBV6-1,TRBJ2-7,CASSTTSSYEQYF,TGTGCCAGCAGTACGACTAGCTCCTACGAGCAGTACTTC
many,TRBD2,TRBV5-1,TRBJ2-3,CASSLAASSGVLTDTQYF,TGCGCCAGCAGCTTGGCCGCATCTAGCGGGGTACTCACAGATACGCAGTATTTT
many,TRBD2,TRBV12-3/TRBV12-4,TRBJ2-3,CASSGTSGRSTDTQYF,TGTGCCAGCAGTGGGACTAGCGGGAGGAGCACAGATACGCAGTATTTT
few,TRBD2,TRBV19,TRBJ2-1,CASTPRRTSGSNEQFF,TGTGCCAGTACCCCCCGTCGGACTAGCGGGAGTAATGAGCAGTTCTTC
many,TRBD2,TRBV27,TRBJ2-7,CASSEGLAGGSYEQYF,TGTGCCAGCAGTGAGGGACTAGCGGGAGGCAGCTACGAGCAGTACTTC
.,.,TRBV7-2,TRBJ2-5,CASSSLWVPNRETQYF,TGTGCCAGCAGCTCACTTTGGGTACCCAACCGGGAGACCCAGTACTTC
many,TRBD2,TRBV6-6,TRBJ2-1,CASSYERDSLRNEQFF,TGTGCCAGCAGTTACGAGCGGGACTCCCTCCGCAATGAGCAGTTCTTC
many,.,TRBV6-5,TRBJ2-6,CASSYLGEGANVLTF,TGTGCCAGCAGTTACTTAGGGGAAGGGGCCAACGTCCTGACTTTC
many,.,TRBV12-3/TRBV12-4,TRBJ2-1,CASSTSEQFF,TGTGCCAGCAGTACCTCCGAGCAGTTCTTC
.,.,TRBV10-1,TRBJ2-2,CASSEWAGELFF,TGCGCCAGCAGTGAATGGGCCGGGGAGCTGTTTTTT
many,.,TRBV13,TRBJ1-6,CASSLGTLSSYNSPLHF,TGTGCCAGCAGCCTCGGGACCCTGAGCTCCTATAATTCACCCCTCCACTTT
many,TRBD1,TRBV19,TRBJ2-1,CASRTGTGALTYNEQFF,TGTGCCAGTAGGACCGGGACAGGGGCCCTTACCTACAATGAGCAGTTCTTC
few,.,TRBV12-3/TRBV12-4,TRBJ1-2,CTSSWGGQPVLYGYTF,TGTACCAGCAGTTGGGGGGGGCAGCCAGTTCTCTATGGCTACACCTTC
.,.,TRBV28,TRBJ2-4,CASSGVGFKNIQYF,TGTGCCAGTAGCGGAGTGGGGTTCAAAAACATTCAGTACTTC
few,.,TRBV3-1,TRBJ2-2,CASSQGLRGLFF,TGTGCCAGCAGCCAAGGTCTTAGGGGGCTGTTTTTT
many,.,TRBV28,TRBJ1-2,CASSGYVMGGYTF,TGTGCCAGCAGTGGCTACGTGATGGGTGGCTACACCTTC
few,.,TRBV2,TRBJ2-7,CAGSEARAGYEQYF,TGTGCCGGCAGTGAGGCTAGGGCAGGCTACGAGCAGTACTTC
.,.,TRBV7-9,TRBJ1-2,CASSYPAGVYGYTF,TGTGCCAGCAGCTACCCCGCAGGGGTCTATGGCTACACCTTC
many,TRBD1,TRBV6-1,TRBJ1-1,CASTGTGSYTEAFF,TGTGCCAGCACCGGGACAGGCTCGTACACTGAAGCTTTCTTT
many,.,TRBV6-1,TRBJ1-1,CASLEQGAGYTEAFF,TGTGCCAGCCTAGAACAGGGCGCCGGGTACACTGAAGCTTTCTTT
.,TRBD1,TRBV27,TRBJ1-1,CASSLGPGQGYTEAFF,TGTGCCAGCAGTTTAGGGCCGGGACAGGGGTACACTGAAGCTTTCTTT